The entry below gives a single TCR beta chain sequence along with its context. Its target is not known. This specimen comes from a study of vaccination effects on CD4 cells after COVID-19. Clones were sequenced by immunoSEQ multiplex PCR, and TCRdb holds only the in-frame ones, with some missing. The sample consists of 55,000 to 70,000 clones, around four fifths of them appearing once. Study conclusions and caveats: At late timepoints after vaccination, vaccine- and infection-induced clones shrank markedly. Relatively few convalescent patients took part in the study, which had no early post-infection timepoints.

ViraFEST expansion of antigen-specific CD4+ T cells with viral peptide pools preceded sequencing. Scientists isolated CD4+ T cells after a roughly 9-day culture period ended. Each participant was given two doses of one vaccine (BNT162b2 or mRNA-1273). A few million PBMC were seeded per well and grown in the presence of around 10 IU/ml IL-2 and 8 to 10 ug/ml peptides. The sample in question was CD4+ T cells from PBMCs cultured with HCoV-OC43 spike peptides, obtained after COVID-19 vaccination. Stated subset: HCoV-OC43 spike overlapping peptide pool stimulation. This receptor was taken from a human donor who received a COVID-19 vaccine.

The CDR3 DNA reads TGTGCCAGTAGCGACGACAGGGGTAGAGTCGGTGGCTACACCTTC. This gives the protein CASSDDRGRVGGYTF. V and J are TRBV19 and TRBJ1-2; 8 positions match TRBD1. This CDR3 contains 15 residues. The V segment lost 6 bases and the J segment 7 bases; nucleotides outside the gene matches: 13. CDR1 LNHDA and CDR2 SQIVND come from the germline V gene (reference sequence).